Included here is one T cell receptor beta chain sequence, with context. The data were taken from a study of blood T cell repertoires in COVID-19. Study context: Italy, Spain and the United States were the sources of the convalescent and acute COVID-19 samples. The cDNA or gDNA used as material had been derived from T cells, B-cell-depleted T cells, or PBMCs.

CDR1 and CDR2 (germline): KGHSH, LQKENI. The V gene lost 1 base and the J gene lost 1 base, with 13 bases spanning the gap. The CDR3 runs 17 residues. In the authors' workflow: Nucleated cell number was recorded as an estimate derived from reference gene primer amplification. The repertoire was sequenced with immunoSEQ multiplex PCR; TCRdb's copy has only in-frame clones and lacks some. D and trimming come from the DNA, and the V and J calls and clone size come from that table. The sample holds about 190,000 clones, more than 70% seen once. The gene calls are TRBV18 and TRBJ1-4; D perhaps matches TRBD1 (5 bases). The TCR comes from a human donor in a cohort sampled during active COVID-19. Sequencing was carried out using peripheral blood. The CDR3 region is CASSPQGQTGTNEKLFF. For the CDR3, the DNA is TGTGCCAGCTCACCACAGGGGCAAACTGGAACTAATGAAAAACTGTTTTTT.